The next 8 T cell receptor beta chains were all read from a single sample in a study of CD8 T cells in Susac syndrome. Reverse transcription used 0.5 to 1 ug RNA and random hexamers. TCRdb re-called the immunoSEQ multiplex PCR reads through MiXCR, storing one row per CDR3 protein. The sample includes 330,000 or so distinct CDR3 sequences, 65% to 90% of them seen just once. Material for sequencing was CD8+ T cells from PBMCs. The receptors come from a human donor with multiple sclerosis.

This clonotype was found a few times. The chain carries TRBV5-6 and TRBJ2-1; perhaps D is TRBD1 or TRBD2 (6 bases each). The CDR3 contains 16 residues. CDR1 SGHDT and CDR2 YYEEEE come from the germline V gene. V gave up 0 bases and J gave up 6 bases, with 16 bases separating them. This CDR3 reads CASSLGGGLKGNEQFF. CDR3 coding DNA: TGTGCCAGCAGCTTGGGAGGGGGGCTAAAGGGCAATGAGCAGTTCTTC.

The rearrangement links TRBV6-5 to TRBJ2-7; no reliable D call. The CDR3 is made up of 13 amino acids. V lost 8 bases, J lost 3 bases, and 14 bases lay in between. The germline gives CDR1 MNHEY, CDR2 SVGAGI. The CDR3 region has the DNA TGTGCCAGCGCCCCTTATTTCGGCTACGAGCAGTACTTC. Amino acid sequence: CASAPYFGYEQYF.

The rearrangement joins TRBV7-9 to TRBJ2-3, with 13 bases identical to TRBD2. Germline CDR1 SEHNR, CDR2 FQNEAQ (reference sequence). J lost 8 bases, V lost 5 bases, and 13 bases had no gene match. This CDR3 has 17 residues. The CDR3 sequence is CASSPRTSGGPEGTQYF. In DNA, the CDR3 is TGTGCCAGCAGCCCTCGGACTAGCGGGGGCCCTGAGGGTACGCAGTATTTT.

The J gene is TRBJ2-1, the V gene TRBV24-1; 7 bases are a match to TRBD2. CDR1 and CDR2 from the germline V gene are KGHDR and SFDVKD. This CDR3 is built from 14 residues. The V gene end was trimmed by 1 base and the J gene end by 8 bases; junction bases not matched to a gene: 4. The DNA for the CDR3 is TGTGCCACCAGTGATTTTTGGGGAGGGGATGAGCAGTTCTTC. Translated, it gives CATSDFWGGDEQFF.

The rearrangement uses TRBV19 and TRBJ2-1, with D tentatively TRBD2 (6 bases). CDR1 is LNHDA, CDR2 SQIVND, per germline (reference sequence). The CDR3 length is 16 residues. Trimming left V 5 bases short and J 4 bases short, with 18 bases between. CDR3 protein: CASSYMAGRTYNEQFF. CDR3 nucleotide sequence: TGTGCCAGTAGTTATATGGCGGGGCGGACATACAATGAGCAGTTCTTC.

Note on this clonotype: An end of the junction does not agree with germline; a read error may underlie this. The chain links TRBV3-1 to TRBJ1-2, with D perhaps matching TRBD1 (6 bases). The CDR3 runs to 15 residues. The germline V gene encodes CDR1 LGHDT and CDR2 YNNKEL (reference sequence). The CDR3 DNA reads as TGTGCCAGCAGGCAAGAGGCGGGGGGCGACTATGGCTACACCTTC. Its protein is CASRQEAGGDYGYTF.

V is TRBV27 and J is TRBJ1-1; possibly TRBD1 for D (6 bases). Trimming left V 6 bases short and J 7 bases short, with 18 bases between. Germline V CDR1 and CDR2: MNHEY, SMNVEV (reference sequence). This CDR3 is 14 amino acids long. CDR3: CASRPRSRGHEAFF. CDR3 coding DNA: TGTGCCAGCAGACCCAGGTCCAGGGGTCATGAAGCTTTCTTT.

The J gene is TRBJ1-2, the V gene TRBV14, with D maybe TRBD1 (5 bases). V was trimmed by 1 base and J by 5 bases, leaving 11 bases between them. Germline values: CDR1 SGHDN, CDR2 FVKESK. The CDR3 covers 14 residues. CDR3 bases: TGTGCCAGCAGCCAAGGGGGCCGACGTTATGGCTACACCTTC. It is translated as CASSQGGRRYGYTF.